These T cell receptor beta chains were read from a single sample in a study of blood T cell repertoires in COVID-19. Clones were sequenced by immunoSEQ multiplex PCR, and TCRdb holds only the in-frame ones, with some missing. Of approximately 350,000 clones listed, about 90% are singletons. Sequencing was performed on PBMCs or T cells enriched from blood (not recorded which). Receptors originate from a woman aged 25 to 39 who had recovered from COVID-19. Each CDR3 is given with its conserved first and last residue. Each record gives: V gene, J gene, CDR3 protein.

TRBV7-9	TRBJ1-1	CASTPQGVLGEAFF
TRBV5-4	TRBJ1-6	CASSQGQGQDNSPLHF
TRBV9	TRBJ1-6	CASSARLDNSPLHF
TRBV12-5	TRBJ2-1	CARNSIAASYNEQFF
TRBV27	TRBJ1-2	CASSLSAGVGYTF
TRBV4-2	TRBJ1-6	CASSQVGSYHSPLHF
TRBV6-5	TRBJ1-1	CASGFGAANTEAFF
TRBV19	TRBJ1-2	CASSPQGSGYTF
TRBV27	TRBJ1-3	CASSPSWTGPGNTIYF
TRBV27	TRBJ1-2	CASSLGGANGYTF
TRBV19	TRBJ2-1	CASSNDGRLAGYNEQFF
TRBV4-1	TRBJ1-6	CASSQGSPLHF
TRBV11-2	TRBJ2-1	CASSLDTKASGSPEQFF
TRBV7-3	TRBJ2-1	CASSFLAGGRNEQFF
TRBV5-1	TRBJ2-5	CASSLNGRGEETQYF
TRBV27	TRBJ2-3	CASSEGQKWADTQYF
TRBV27	TRBJ1-2	CASSSTGKGGYTF
TRBV28	TRBJ1-4	CASSATGQGLEKLFF
TRBV6-5	TRBJ1-1	CALGGATMNTEAFF
TRBV2	TRBJ1-3	CASSEQVQGAYTIYF
TRBV7-2	TRBJ2-7	CASSPWTSGSTYEQYF
TRBV11-2	TRBJ2-3	CASSGGTGGYTDTQYF
TRBV7-3	TRBJ1-1	CASSLSGNTEAFF